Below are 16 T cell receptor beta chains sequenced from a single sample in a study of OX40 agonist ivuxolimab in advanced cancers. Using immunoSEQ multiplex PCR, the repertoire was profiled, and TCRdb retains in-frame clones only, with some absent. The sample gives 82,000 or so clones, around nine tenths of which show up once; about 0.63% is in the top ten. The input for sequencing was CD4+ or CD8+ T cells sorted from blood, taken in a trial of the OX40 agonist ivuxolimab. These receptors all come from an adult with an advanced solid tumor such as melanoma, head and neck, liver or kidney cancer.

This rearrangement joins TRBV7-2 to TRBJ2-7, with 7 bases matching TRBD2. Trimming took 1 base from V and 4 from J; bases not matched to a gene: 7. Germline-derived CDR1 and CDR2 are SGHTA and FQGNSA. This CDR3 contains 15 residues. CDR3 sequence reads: CASSLGAGEQYEQYF. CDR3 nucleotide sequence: TGTGCCAGCAGCTTAGGGGCGGGAGAGCAATACGAGCAGTACTTC.

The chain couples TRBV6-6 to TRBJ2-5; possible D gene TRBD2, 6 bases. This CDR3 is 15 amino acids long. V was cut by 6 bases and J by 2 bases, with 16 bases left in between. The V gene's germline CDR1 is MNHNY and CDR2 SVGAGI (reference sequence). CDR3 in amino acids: CASRKGGDSQETQYF. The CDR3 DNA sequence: TGTGCCAGCAGGAAGGGCGGGGACTCTCAAGAGACCCAGTACTTC.

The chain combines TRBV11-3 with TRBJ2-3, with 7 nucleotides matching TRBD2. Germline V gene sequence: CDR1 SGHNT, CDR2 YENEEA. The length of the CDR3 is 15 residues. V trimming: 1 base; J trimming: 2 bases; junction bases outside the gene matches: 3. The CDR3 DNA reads TGTGCCAGCAGCTTAGCGGGAGGTCTCACAGATACGCAGTATTTT. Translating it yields CASSLAGGLTDTQYF.

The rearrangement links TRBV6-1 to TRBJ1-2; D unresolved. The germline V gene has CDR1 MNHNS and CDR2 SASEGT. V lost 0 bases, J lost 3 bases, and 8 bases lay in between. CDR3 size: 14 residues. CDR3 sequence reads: CASSEADTDYGYTF. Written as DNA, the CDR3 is TGTGCCAGCAGTGAAGCCGACACCGACTATGGCTACACCTTC.

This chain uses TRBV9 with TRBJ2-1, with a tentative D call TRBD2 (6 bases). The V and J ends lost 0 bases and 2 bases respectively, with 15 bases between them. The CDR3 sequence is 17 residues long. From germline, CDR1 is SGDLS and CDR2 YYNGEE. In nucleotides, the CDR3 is TGTGCCAGCAGCGTAGAGGGTATCGGGGGACCCTACAATGAGCAGTTCTTC. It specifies CASSVEGIGGPYNEQFF.

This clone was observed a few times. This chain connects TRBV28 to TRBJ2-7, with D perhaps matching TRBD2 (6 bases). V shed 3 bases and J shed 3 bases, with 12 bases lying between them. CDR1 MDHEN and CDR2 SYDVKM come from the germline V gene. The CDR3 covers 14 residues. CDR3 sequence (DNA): TGTGCCAGCAGTTTTGTGGGAGGAGACTACGAGCAGTACTTC. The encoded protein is CASSFVGGDYEQYF. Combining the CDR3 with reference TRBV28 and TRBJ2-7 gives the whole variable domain DVKVTQSSRYLVKRTGEKVFLECVQDMDHENMFWYRQDPGLGLRLIYFSYDVKMKEKGDIPEGYSVSREKKERFSLILESASTNQTSMYLCASSFVGGDYEQYFGPGTRLTVT.

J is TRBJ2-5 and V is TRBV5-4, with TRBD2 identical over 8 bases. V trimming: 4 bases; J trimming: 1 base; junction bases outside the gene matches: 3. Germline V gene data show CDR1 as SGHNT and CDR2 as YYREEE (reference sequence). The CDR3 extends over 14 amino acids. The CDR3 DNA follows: TGTGCCAGCAGCCGTGGACTAGCCCAAGAGACCCAGTACTTC. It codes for CASSRGLAQETQYF.

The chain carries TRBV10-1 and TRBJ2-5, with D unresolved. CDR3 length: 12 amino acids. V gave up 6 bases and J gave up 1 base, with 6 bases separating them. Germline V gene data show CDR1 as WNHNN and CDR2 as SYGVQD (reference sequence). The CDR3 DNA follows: TGCGCCAGCAGACCCTCCCAAGAGACCCAGTACTTC. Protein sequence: CASRPSQETQYF.

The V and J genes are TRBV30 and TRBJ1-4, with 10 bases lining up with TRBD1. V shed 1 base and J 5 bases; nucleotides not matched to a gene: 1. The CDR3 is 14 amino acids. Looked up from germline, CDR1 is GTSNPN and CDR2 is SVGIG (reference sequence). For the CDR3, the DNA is TGTGCCTGGAGTGGACAGGGGGCCAATGAAAAACTGTTTTTT. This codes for CAWSGQGANEKLFF. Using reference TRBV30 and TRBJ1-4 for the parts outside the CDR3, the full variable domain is SQTIHQWPATLVQPVGSPLSLECTVEGTSNPNLYWYRQAAGRGLQLLFYSVGIGQISSEVPQNLSASRPQDRQFILSSKKLLLSDSGFYLCAWSGQGANEKLFFGSGTQLSVL.

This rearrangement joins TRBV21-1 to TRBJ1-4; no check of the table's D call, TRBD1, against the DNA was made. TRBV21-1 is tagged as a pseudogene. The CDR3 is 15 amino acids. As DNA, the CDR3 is TGTGCCAGCAGGGGACTGCAGGGGGCTCGGGAAAAACTGTTTTTT. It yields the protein CASRGLQGAREKLFF.

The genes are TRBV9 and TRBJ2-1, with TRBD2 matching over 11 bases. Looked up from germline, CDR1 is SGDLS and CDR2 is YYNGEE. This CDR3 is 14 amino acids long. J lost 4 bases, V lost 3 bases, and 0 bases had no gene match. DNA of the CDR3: TGTGCCAGCAGCGGGACTAGCGGGTACAATGAGCAGTTCTTC. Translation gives CASSGTSGYNEQFF.

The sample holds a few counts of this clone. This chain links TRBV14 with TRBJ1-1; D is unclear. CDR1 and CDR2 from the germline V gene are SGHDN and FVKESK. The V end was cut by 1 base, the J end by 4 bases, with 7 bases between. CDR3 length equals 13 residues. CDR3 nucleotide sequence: TGTGCCAGCAGCCAAGTGTTCGGCACTGAAGCTTTCTTT. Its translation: CASSQVFGTEAFF. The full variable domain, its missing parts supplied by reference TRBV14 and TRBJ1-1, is EAGVTQFPSHSVIEKGQTVTLRCDPISGHDNLYWYRRVMGKEIKFLLHFVKESKQDESGMPNNRFLAERTGGTYSTLKVQPAELEDSGVYFCASSQVFGTEAFFGQGTRLTVV.

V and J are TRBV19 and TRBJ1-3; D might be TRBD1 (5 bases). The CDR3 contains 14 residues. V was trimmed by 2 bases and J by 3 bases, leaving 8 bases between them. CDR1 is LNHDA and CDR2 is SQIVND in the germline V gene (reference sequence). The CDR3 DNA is TGTGCCAGTAGTATACCGGGACGTGGAAACACCATATATTTT. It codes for CASSIPGRGNTIYF.

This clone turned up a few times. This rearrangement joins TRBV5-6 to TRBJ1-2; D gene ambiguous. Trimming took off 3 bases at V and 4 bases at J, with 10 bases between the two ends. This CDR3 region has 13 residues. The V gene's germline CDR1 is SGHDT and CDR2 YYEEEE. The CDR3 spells CASSSVSLYGYTF. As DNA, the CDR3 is TGTGCCAGCAGCTCGGTGAGCCTCTATGGCTACACCTTC.

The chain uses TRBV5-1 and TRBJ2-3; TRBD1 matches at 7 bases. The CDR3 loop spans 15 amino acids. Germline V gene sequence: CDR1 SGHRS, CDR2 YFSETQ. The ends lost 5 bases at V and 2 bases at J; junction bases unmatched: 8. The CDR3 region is CASRQGTEFTDTQYF. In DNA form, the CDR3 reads TGCGCCAGCAGGCAAGGGACAGAATTCACAGATACGCAGTATTTT.

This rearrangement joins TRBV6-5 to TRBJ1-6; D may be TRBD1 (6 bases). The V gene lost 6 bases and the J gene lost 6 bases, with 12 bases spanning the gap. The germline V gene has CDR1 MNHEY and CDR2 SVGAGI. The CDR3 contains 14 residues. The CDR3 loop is CASSSRQANSPLHF. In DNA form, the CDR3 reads TGTGCCAGCAGCTCAAGACAGGCTAATTCACCCCTCCACTTT.